The clone carrying this T cell receptor beta chain turned up a few times. Its antigen is as yet unknown. CDR3 size: 14 residues. The junction had 8 bases not matched to a gene; V was cut back by 7 bases and J by 6 bases. Germline V gene lookup returns CDR1 MNHEY and CDR2 SVGAGI. TCR beta CDR3 sequences were amplified from RNA transcripts. TCR CDR3 regions were first amplified by RT-PCR with HTBI primers. TCRdb reanalysed the multiplex PCR reads using MiXCR and keeps one entry per CDR3 protein. The sample gives hundreds of thousands of distinct CDR3 sequences, more than 13% of which show up once; approximately 32% is in the top ten. This sample was included in a study of T cells in Graves' hyperthyroidism and ophthalmopathy. Study-level findings and limits: Most clonotypes expanded in thyroid above 0.001 were likewise present in blood.

This receptor was taken from a woman under 40 with Graves' hyperthyroidism. The gene calls are TRBV6-5 and TRBJ2-2; 7 bases align to TRBD1. Sequenced sample: blood. CDR3 DNA: TGTGCCAGCATAATTACAGGGGCGGCCGGGGAGCTGTTTTTT. This sequence encodes CASIITGAAGELFF.